The 13 T cell receptor beta chains below all came from one sample that was sequenced in a study of T cells in Graves' hyperthyroidism and ophthalmopathy (dated by TCRdb to 2018 to 2020). The library came from multiplex PCR. The reads were generated on an Illumina HiSeq 2000. Amplification of TCR beta CDR3 regions was carried out from RNA transcripts. For the first round of RT-PCR on the TCR CDR3, the HTBI primer set was used together with the Qiagen OneStep RT-PCR kit. Using fastp trimming at Q25 and MiXCR clonotype assembly, TCRdb reanalyzed the public sequencing data and kept in-frame beta chains. One record per CDR3 amino acid sequence lists the most common genes and DNA. This sample comprises some 570,000 distinct CDR3 sequences, 15% to 20% of them detected only once. The ten largest clones represent roughly 15% of the sample. The material sequenced was blood. The receptor source for this set is a young woman with Graves' ophthalmopathy.

The sample holds many counts of this clonotype. The chain combines TRBV12-3 or TRBV12-4 with TRBJ2-7; TRBD2 matches at 10 bases. The CDR3 consists of 15 residues. J gave up 0 bases and V 6 bases, and 5 bases lay outside the gene matches. The CDR3 bases are TGTGCCAGCAGCTCAGCGGGAGGGTCCTCCTACGAGCAGTACTTC. This encodes CASSSAGGSSYEQYF.

This clonotype was observed at least ten times. The chain joins TRBV5-1 to TRBJ2-1; 8 positions agree with TRBD2. Germline trimming cut 0 bases from V and 9 bases from J; bases unmatched to any gene: 14. CDR3 size: 17 residues. Germline-derived CDR1 and CDR2 are SGHRS and YFSETQ. The CDR3 reads CASSLEGAGVGWGEQFF. The CDR3 DNA reads as TGCGCCAGCAGCTTGGAAGGAGCGGGAGTGGGTTGGGGTGAGCAGTTCTTC.

This clonotype was seen more than once but under ten times. The chain recombines TRBV28 with TRBJ1-2, with D maybe TRBD1 (5 bases). Looked up from germline, CDR1 is MDHEN and CDR2 is SYDVKM. Trimming removed 8 bases from V and 3 bases from J, with 22 bases in between. The CDR3 runs to 16 residues. The CDR3 DNA sequence: TGTGCCAGCGGCAACGAGGGATCCGGGGACTACTATGGCTACACCTTC. Protein product: CASGNEGSGDYYGYTF.

The chain couples TRBV9 to TRBJ1-3; 7 bases are a match to TRBD1. CDR1 is SGDLS and CDR2 is YYNGEE in the germline V gene. V shed 7 bases, J shed 0 bases, and the junction held 13 bases outside the gene matches. This CDR3 region has 17 residues. DNA of the CDR3: TGTGCCAGCGCGCGGAACCTCAGGGGGTACTCTGGAAACACCATATATTTT. Protein product: CASARNLRGYSGNTIYF.

In its sample, this clonotype was seen many times. The CDR3 region is CASSGGRNPDTQYF. Here the CDR3 DNA reads TGTGCCAGCAGCGGGGGGCGCAATCCGGATACGCAGTATTTT. The rearrangement joins TRBV27 to TRBJ2-3; a weak D match, TRBD2 (7 bases). CDR1 is MNHEY, CDR2 SMNVEV, per germline (reference sequence). This CDR3 comprises 14 residues. V dropped 6 bases and J dropped 6 bases, with 16 bases sitting between them.

This sequence joins TRBV4-1 and TRBJ2-7; 7 nucleotides line up with TRBD1. The ends lost 1 base at V and 2 bases at J; junction bases unmatched: 8. This CDR3 is built from 16 residues. Germline V gene lookup returns CDR1 MGHRA and CDR2 YSYEKL. Here the CDR3 reads CASSQAQGGRAYEQYF. CDR3 in DNA: TGCGCCAGCAGCCAAGCCCAAGGGGGCAGGGCCTACGAGCAGTACTTC.

This chain uses TRBV19 with TRBJ1-6; D perhaps matches TRBD1 (5 bases). Germline V lookup: CDR1 LNHDA, CDR2 SQIVND (reference sequence). Deletions cut 4 bases from V and 13 bases from J, with 17 bases between. This CDR3 has 14 residues. DNA of the CDR3: TGTGCCAGTAGTACCGGGACCGCAGTTGCGCCCCTCCACTTT. Translating gives CASSTGTAVAPLHF.

This clonotype was counted many times. The chain is built from TRBV12-3 or TRBV12-4 and TRBJ2-7; TRBD1 agrees at 7 bases. V trimming: 5 bases; J trimming: 2 bases; junction bases outside the gene matches: 3. CDR3 length equals 13 residues. The CDR3 region has the DNA TGTGCCAGCAGTGGGACAGATGCCTACGAGCAGTACTTC. As protein: CASSGTDAYEQYF.

Many counts were recorded for this clonotype. The chain uses TRBV13 and TRBJ1-6; D possibly corresponds to TRBD1 (6 bases). The CDR3 totals 18 residues. Trimming stripped 5 bases from V and 2 bases from J, with 19 bases between. Germline V CDR1 and CDR2: PRHDT, FYEKMQ (reference sequence). CDR3 coding DNA: TGTGCCAGCAGCCAGGGACAAGCCAGGAGCCCCTATAATTCACCCCTCCACTTT. This encodes CASSQGQARSPYNSPLHF.

This clonotype came up many times. V usage is TRBV7-2 and J usage is TRBJ1-6; tentative D call: TRBD1 (6 bases). The CDR3 sequence is 15 residues long. Germline CDR1 and CDR2: SGHTA and FQGNSA. V was shortened by 4 bases and J by 7 bases, with 14 bases between the two germline ends. CDR3 nucleotides: TGTGCCAGCAGCTCCAGGGGAGGGGGGAATTCACCCCTCCACTTT. Amino acid sequence: CASSSRGGGNSPLHF.

A few counts support this clonotype. The chain combines TRBV6-1 with TRBJ1-1, with D perhaps TRBD1 (5 bases). CDR1 is MNHNS, CDR2 SASEGT, per germline. CDR3 length: 15 residues. V dropped 5 bases and J dropped 4 bases, with 17 bases sitting between them. The CDR3 nucleotides are TGTGCCAGCAGTTATTCCGGGGGACGGGGCACTGAAGCTTTCTTT. Translating it yields CASSYSGGRGTEAFF.

This clonotype was detected only a few times. The chain couples TRBV5-1 to TRBJ1-5; TRBD1 is a possible D gene (5 bases). The CDR3 contains 14 residues. Germline CDR1 and CDR2: SGHRS and YFSETQ. V shed 0 bases and J shed 7 bases, with 11 bases lying between them. CDR3 protein: CASSLAGGEQPQHF. The DNA of the CDR3 is TGCGCCAGCAGCTTGGCCGGGGGGGAACAGCCCCAGCATTTT.

The chain employs TRBV27 and TRBJ2-7; maybe TRBD1 (5 bases). CDR1 is MNHEY and CDR2 is SMNVEV in the germline V gene (reference sequence). This CDR3 spans 11 amino acids. V was pared by 6 bases and J by 6 bases, with 9 bases between. The CDR3 bases are TGTGCCAGCAGAGGGGCCCTCGAGCAGTACTTC. Its protein product is CASRGALEQYF.